Listed here are 10 T cell receptor beta chains from one sample, sequenced in a study of identical twins. TCRdb used MiXCR to reprocess the 5' RACE reads, holding one entry per CDR3 protein. The sample contains about 210,000 distinct CDR3 sequences, roughly 9.4% of which appear only once. Specimen: memory (CD45RO+) T cells sorted from blood. These receptors originate from a woman between 18 and 29 years old in good health.

The sample holds a few counts of this clonotype. V and J are TRBV7-9 and TRBJ2-3; D is possibly TRBD2 (5 bases). This CDR3 region has 16 residues. The germline V gene encodes CDR1 SEHNR and CDR2 FQNEAQ (reference sequence). Between the trimmed V and J ends, which lost 5 bases and 0 bases, there was a span of 15 bases. CDR3 DNA sequence: TGTGCCAGCAGCGAAACTAGGCCCCTTAGCACAGATACGCAGTATTTT. This encodes CASSETRPLSTDTQYF.

The sample holds many counts of this clonotype. The chain is built from TRBV5-1 and TRBJ2-1; D is perhaps TRBD2 (6 bases). The CDR3 sequence is 15 residues long. Germline V gene lookup returns CDR1 SGHRS and CDR2 YFSETQ. Trimming pared 2 bases from V and 5 bases from J, leaving 14 bases between. The CDR3 DNA sequence: TGCGCCAGCAGCTTTGCGGGACCTCCCAACAATGAGCAGTTCTTC. This encodes CASSFAGPPNNEQFF.

This clonotype was recorded at least ten times. V is TRBV12-3 or TRBV12-4 and J is TRBJ1-2; perhaps TRBD1 as D (6 bases). The length of the CDR3 is 13 residues. V lost 6 bases to trimming and J lost 4 bases, with 12 bases between them. CDR3 coding DNA: TGTGCCAGCAGCCGAGACAGGACCTATGGCTACACCTTC. Amino acid sequence: CASSRDRTYGYTF.

This clonotype occurred a few times. The chain is built from TRBV11-2 and TRBJ1-2, with unresolved D. Deletions cut 6 bases from V and 0 bases from J, with 5 bases between. The CDR3 is 12 amino acids. Looked up from germline, CDR1 is SGHAT and CDR2 is FQNNGV. The DNA for the CDR3 is TGTGCCAGCAGTGAGTCTAACTATGGCTACACCTTC. Its protein product is CASSESNYGYTF.

The rearrangement links TRBV4-1 to TRBJ2-1; 12 bases align to TRBD2. Germline lookup yields CDR1 MGHRA and CDR2 YSYEKL. This CDR3 region has 16 residues. After removal of 4 bases from V and 9 bases from J, the junction contained 10 bases not matched to a gene. For the CDR3, the DNA is TGCGCCAGCAGCCCCTATCTGGCTAGCGGGGGGGGTGAGCAGTTCTTC. Translation gives CASSPYLASGGGEQFF.

This clonotype occurred a few times. V gene TRBV7-2 combines with J gene TRBJ1-2; 9 bases are shared with TRBD1. Germline CDR1 and CDR2: SGHTA and FQGNSA. With 5 bases clipped from V and 4 bases from J, the junction kept 8 bases outside the gene matches. The CDR3 consists of 15 residues. This CDR3 is CASSPQGQGIYGYTF. In nucleotides, the CDR3 is TGTGCCAGCAGCCCCCAGGGACAGGGAATCTATGGCTACACCTTC.

There are many counts of this clonotype. The chain recombines TRBV29-1 with TRBJ2-3; the D is unclear. Germline CDR1 SQVTM, CDR2 ANQGSEA. CDR3 length: 10 amino acids. CDR3 region: CRTDTDTQYF. The CDR3 coding sequence is TGCAGGACGGACACAGATACGCAGTATTTT.

The V call is TRBV4-1, the J call TRBJ1-2; D is perhaps TRBD1 (6 bases). The V end lost 1 base, the J end lost 2 bases, and 11 bases lay between the germline ends. Germline V lookup: CDR1 MGHRA, CDR2 YSYEKL. The CDR3 consists of 15 residues. CDR3 in DNA: TGCGCCAGCAGCCAAGTAGTCCAGGGGAACTATGGCTACACCTTC. Its translation: CASSQVVQGNYGYTF.

This clonotype was seen ten or more times. This chain connects TRBV5-1 to TRBJ2-1, with D perhaps given as TRBD1 or TRBD2 (5 bases each). V lost 3 bases and J 4 bases, leaving 17 bases between the germline ends. The V gene's germline CDR1 is SGHRS and CDR2 YFSETQ. This CDR3 has 16 residues. CDR3 DNA sequence: TGCGCCAGCAGCTCCAGTCCCGGGGCGGAATACAATGAGCAGTTCTTC. Translation: CASSSSPGAEYNEQFF. Supplemented by reference TRBV5-1 and TRBJ2-1, the full variable domain reads KAGVTQTPRYLIKTRGQQVTLSCSPISGHRSVSWYQQTPGQGLQFLFEYFSETQRNKGNFPGRFSGRQFSNSRSEMNVSTLELGDSALYLCASSSSPGAEYNEQFFGPGTRLTVL.

This clonotype was observed at least ten times. The chain couples TRBV11-2 to TRBJ1-2; tentative D call: TRBD1 (5 bases). The CDR3 has 14 residues. CDR1 is SGHAT, CDR2 FQNNGV, per germline. Trimming removed 1 base from V and 3 bases from J, with 9 bases in between. The CDR3 coding sequence is TGTGCCAGCAGCTTAGCAGGGTCCGACTATGGCTACACCTTC. It codes for CASSLAGSDYGYTF.